The 19 T cell receptor beta chains presented below share a single source sample, sequenced in a study of T-cell reconstitution after alpha-beta-depleted transplantation in children. Preparation of the TCRbeta library was carried out with unique molecular identifiers. In TCRdb, the PCR reads were re-called with MiXCR into one record per CDR3 protein. The table records about 110,000 distinct CDR3 sequences, about a tenth of them present only once. The sample in question was PBMCs from the stem cell graft donor, obtained from the stem cell graft. Receptor source: a human donor who donated a stem cell graft to a child with acute lymphoblastic leukemia.

About this clonotype itself: A read error is possible here, since a much larger clone lies one base away. The chain is built from TRBV7-9 and TRBJ2-6; D is possibly TRBD1 (5 bases). CDR1 and CDR2 (germline): SEHNR, FQNEAQ (reference sequence). This CDR3 is 16 amino acids long. CDR3 residues: CASSLSLGSGANGLTF. DNA for the CDR3: TGTGCCAGCAGCTTATCTTTAGGTTCTGGGGCCAACGGCCTGACTTTC.

This clonotype was observed many times. The chain links TRBV12-3 or TRBV12-4 to TRBJ1-1; TRBD1 aligns across 8 bases. V lost 1 base, J lost 5 bases, and 0 bases stayed unmatched. This CDR3 is built from 13 residues. The CDR3 DNA reads TGTGCCAGCAGTTTAGGGACAGGGACTGAAGCTTTCTTT. This gives the protein CASSLGTGTEAFF.

The chain has TRBV6-1 and TRBJ2-5; D perhaps matches TRBD2 (5 bases). Germline-derived CDR1 and CDR2 are MNHNS and SASEGT. Trimming pared 6 bases from V and 6 bases from J, leaving 26 bases between. The CDR3 is 17 residues long. CDR3 in amino acids: CASSPVLTSDRGKTQYF. The DNA for the CDR3 is TGTGCCAGCAGCCCTGTACTGACCAGCGACCGGGGAAAGACCCAGTACTTC.

The V and J genes are TRBV28 and TRBJ2-7; possible D gene TRBD1, 6 bases. The CDR3 is 15 amino acids. Germline V gene sequence: CDR1 MDHEN, CDR2 SYDVKM. Trimming removed 3 bases from V and 2 bases from J, with 14 bases in between. The DNA of the CDR3 is TGTGCCAGCAGTTTGAGGCAGGGGTTGACCTACGAGCAGTACTTC. Translated: CASSLRQGLTYEQYF.

This clonotype was recorded many times. The CDR3 protein is CAIREFRLAEDNEQFF. The CDR3 nucleotides are TGTGCCATCAGAGAATTTCGGCTAGCGGAGGACAATGAGCAGTTCTTC. The chain joins TRBV10-3 to TRBJ2-1, with 7 bases identical to TRBD2. This CDR3 has 16 residues. In germline, CDR1 is ENHRY, CDR2 SYGVKD. J was trimmed by 5 bases and V by 6 bases; bases with no gene match: 13.

This clonotype was counted many times. The chain employs TRBV12-3 or TRBV12-4 and TRBJ2-7; perhaps D is TRBD1 or TRBD2 (5 bases each). CDR3 length: 15 amino acids. Trimming took off 3 bases at V and 2 bases at J, with 14 bases between the two ends. The CDR3 coding sequence is TGTGCCAGCAGTTTCGAGGGGCAACCCCCCTACGAGCAGTACTTC. This codes for CASSFEGQPPYEQYF.

This clonotype was observed at least ten times. The chain employs TRBV6-2 or TRBV6-3 and TRBJ1-1; D is ambiguous. The ends were cut back, 3 bases at V and 4 bases at J, with 9 bases in the middle. This CDR3 has 13 amino acids. The V gene's germline CDR1 is MNHEY and CDR2 SVGEGT. The CDR3, as DNA: TGTGCCAGCAGTTATCCCGTGGGCACTGAAGCTTTCTTT. Its protein product is CASSYPVGTEAFF.

In this sample, this clonotype turned up many times. The gene calls are TRBV3-2 and TRBJ1-6; the tabulated D call, TRBD1, remains unverified against the DNA. TRBV3-2 is shown as a pseudogene. CDR3 length equals 14 residues. The CDR3 DNA reads as TGTGCCAGCAAGATGGGGGTTTCGAATTCACCCCTCCACTTT. This translates into CASKMGVSNSPLHF.

This clonotype was detected ten times or more. The chain has TRBV29-1 and TRBJ2-2; 8 bases align to TRBD1. CDR3 length: 16 amino acids. The V and J ends lost 6 bases and 2 bases, in that order; junction bases with no gene match: 11. Germline values: CDR1 SQVTM, CDR2 ANQGSEA. The chain's CDR3 is CSVESGTGTNTGELFF. The CDR3 coding sequence is TGCAGCGTCGAGTCCGGGACAGGAACCAACACCGGGGAGCTGTTTTTT.

This clonotype was recorded at least ten times. V usage is TRBV9 and J usage is TRBJ1-5, with a weak D call TRBD1 (5 bases). Trimming removed 2 bases from V and 1 base from J, with 10 bases in between. The CDR3 is 15 residues long. The germline gives CDR1 SGDLS, CDR2 YYNGEE. DNA of the CDR3: TGTGCCAGCAGCGTCGGGGGTACCAGCAATCAGCCCCAGCATTTT. Protein: CASSVGGTSNQPQHF.

A remark on this clonotype: One base away lies a much larger clone, so this may be a sequencing read error. The rearrangement joins TRBV11-2 to TRBJ2-1; TRBD2 aligns across 8 bases. The CDR3 is 20 amino acids. Germline assignment: CDR1 SGHAT and CDR2 FQNNGV. The CDR3 sequence is CASSFDGAGVFLRSYNEHFF. CDR3 sequence (DNA): TGTGCCAGCAGCTTCGATGGAGCGGGGGTCTTTCTGAGGTCCTACAATGAGCACTTCTTC.

This clonotype was seen at least ten times. The V and J genes are TRBV29-1 and TRBJ2-7, with TRBD1 as a possible D gene (5 bases). This CDR3 spans 12 amino acids. CDR1 and CDR2 from the germline V gene are SQVTM and ANQGSEA. Trimming stripped 4 bases from V and 3 bases from J, with 10 bases between. In DNA, the CDR3 is TGCAGCGTTGTCCGCAGGGACTACGAGCAGTACTTC. It specifies CSVVRRDYEQYF.

For this clonotype: A single base separates this from a much larger clone, so it may be a read error. V usage is TRBV27 and J usage is TRBJ2-2, with D unresolved. Per the germline V gene, CDR1 is MNHEY and CDR2 is SMNVEV (reference sequence). This CDR3 contains 16 residues. In nucleotides, the CDR3 is TGTGTCAGCAGTCCAAGGGCTAGGCCCAACACCGGGGAGCTGTTTTTT. Amino acids: CVSSPRARPNTGELFF.

This clonotype was observed many times. The chain couples TRBV24-1 to TRBJ1-1, with TRBD1 as a possible D gene (5 bases). V lost 4 bases and J lost 7, with 15 bases in between. CDR1 and CDR2 from the germline V gene are KGHDR and SFDVKD. The CDR3 totals 14 residues. The CDR3 protein is CATSDGAGWGEAFF. The CDR3 region has the DNA TGTGCCACCAGTGACGGAGCAGGGTGGGGTGAAGCTTTCTTT.

This clonotype was observed at least ten times. J is TRBJ1-1 and V is TRBV6-2 or TRBV6-3, with 7 bases matching TRBD1. The CDR3 consists of 14 residues. Per the germline V gene, CDR1 is MNHEY and CDR2 is SVGEGT. Trimming removed 6 bases from V and 1 base from J; junction bases left unmatched: 5. CDR3 residues: CASRIQGRNTEAFF. DNA of the CDR3: TGTGCCAGCAGGATACAGGGGAGGAACACTGAAGCTTTCTTT.

This clonotype was detected many times. The chain links TRBV28 to TRBJ2-7, with TRBD1 matching over 7 bases. The junction had 6 bases not matched to a gene; V was cut back by 5 bases and J by 2 bases. Germline CDR1 and CDR2: MDHEN and SYDVKM. The CDR3 is made up of 14 amino acids. The CDR3 reads CASSLTGIAYEQYF. DNA for the CDR3: TGTGCCAGCAGTCTGACAGGGATAGCCTACGAGCAGTACTTC.

This clonotype has at least ten counts. The rearrangement uses TRBV20-1 and TRBJ1-4; maybe TRBD1 (5 bases). The length of the CDR3 is 15 residues. Germline-derived CDR1 and CDR2 are DFQATT and SNEGSKA (reference sequence). Trimming removed 1 base at V and 7 bases at J, with 16 bases between. CDR3 protein: CSARVSSRAVEKLFF. The CDR3, as DNA: TGCAGTGCTAGAGTGTCGTCCAGGGCGGTTGAAAAACTGTTTTTT.

Ten or more counts support this clonotype. The chain combines TRBV5-1 with TRBJ2-7; D is uncertain. The CDR3 runs 13 residues. V was trimmed by 2 bases and J by 6 bases, leaving 12 bases between them. The germline CDR1 and CDR2 sequences are SGHRS and YFSETQ. Here the CDR3 reads CASSFGIGAEQYF. The CDR3 DNA reads TGCGCCAGCAGCTTTGGAATAGGAGCCGAGCAGTACTTC.

This clonotype occurred many times. This chain uses TRBV5-1 with TRBJ2-2, with D unclear. The CDR3 runs 11 residues. Per germline, CDR1 SGHRS and CDR2 YFSETQ. Trimming left V 3 bases short and J 8 bases short, with 5 bases between. The CDR3: CASSSLGELFF. The CDR3 nucleotides read TGCGCCAGCAGCTCCCTAGGGGAGCTGTTTTTT. The variable domain in full, with the rest retrieved from reference TRBV5-1 and TRBJ2-2, is KAGVTQTPRYLIKTRGQQVTLSCSPISGHRSVSWYQQTPGQGLQFLFEYFSETQRNKGNFPGRFSGRQFSNSRSEMNVSTLELGDSALYLCASSSLGELFFGEGSRLTVL.